These 14 T cell receptor beta chains came from one sample sequenced in a study of sequential checkpoint blockade in melanoma. The treatment is: randomized to nivolumab then ipilimumab (arm A) or the reverse (arm B). The protocol was immunoSEQ multiplex PCR, while the TCRdb copy is restricted to in-frame clones and leaves out a portion. The sample has about 10,000 clones, less than 85% seen once; the top ten hold roughly 53%. Sequencing used CD8+ T cells sorted from blood (inferred from file names), obtained from a patient given nivolumab and ipilimumab in sequence. Receptor source: a human donor with melanoma.

The chain has TRBV5-5 and TRBJ2-7, with 8 nucleotides matching TRBD1. The germline V gene encodes CDR1 SGHKS and CDR2 YYEKEE (reference sequence). The length of the CDR3 is 12 residues. V lost 3 bases, J lost 4 bases, and 0 bases stayed unmatched. The CDR3 DNA is TGTGCCAGCAGCTGGACAGGGTACGAGCAGTACTTC. This gives the protein CASSWTGYEQYF.

The chain carries TRBV30 and TRBJ1-3, with 8 bases that match TRBD1. The length of the CDR3 is 13 residues. The germline V gene encodes CDR1 GTSNPN and CDR2 SVGIG (reference sequence). CDR3 residues: CASDRGSGNTIYF. The DNA of the CDR3 is TGTGCTTCCGACAGGGGCTCTGGAAACACCATATATTTT.

The chain recombines TRBV7-2 with TRBJ2-7; D possibly corresponds to TRBD1 (6 bases). Germline V gene data show CDR1 as SGHTA and CDR2 as FQGNSA. V dropped 4 bases and J dropped 3 bases, with 10 bases sitting between them. The CDR3 loop spans 13 amino acids. The CDR3 loop reads CASSSDSLYEQYF. Written as DNA, the CDR3 is TGTGCCAGCAGCTCGGACAGTCTCTACGAGCAGTACTTC.

This chain links TRBV27 with TRBJ2-7; possibly TRBD2 for D (6 bases). The V gene lost 5 bases and the J gene lost 4 bases, with 12 bases spanning the gap. Germline loops: CDR1 MNHEY, CDR2 SMNVEV (reference sequence). This CDR3 has 13 residues. CDR3 sequence reads: CASSPRRGYEQYF. The CDR3 DNA reads as TGTGCCAGCAGTCCCCGCCGGGGGTACGAGCAGTACTTC.

This chain links TRBV5-6 with TRBJ1-6; 11 nucleotides agree with TRBD1. V lost 4 bases and J lost 2; bases outside the gene matches: 5. CDR3 length: 17 residues. In germline, CDR1 is SGHDT, CDR2 YYEEEE. The CDR3 protein is CASSPGQGAAYNSPLHF. CDR3 DNA: TGTGCCAGCAGCCCCGGACAGGGGGCAGCCTATAATTCACCCCTCCACTTT.

CDR3 DNA sequence: TGTGCCAGCAGTCCACAGGGACGGGTCGAGCAGTACTTC. It yields the protein CASSPQGRVEQYF. V gene TRBV9 combines with J gene TRBJ2-7, with D perhaps TRBD1 (6 bases). The germline CDR1 and CDR2 sequences are SGDLS and YYNGEE. Trimming took off 5 bases at V and 6 bases at J, with 15 bases between the two ends. This CDR3 comprises 13 residues.

This clone was counted between two and nine times. Relative to the germline gene, one junction end is altered; a read error may explain this. The V call is TRBV5-8, the J call TRBJ1-1; no clear D. Germline CDR1 SGHTS, CDR2 YDEGEE. This CDR3 contains 14 residues. The CDR3 region is CASSQVVGGREAFF. DNA for the CDR3: TGCGCCAGCAGCCAAGTAGTAGGAGGACGTGAAGCTTTCTTT. The full variable domain, with the rest looked up from reference TRBV5-8 and TRBJ1-1, is EAGVTQSPTHLIKTRGQQATLRCSPISGHTSVYWYQQALGLGLQFLLWYDEGEERNRGNFPPRFSGRQFPNYSSELNVNALELEDSALYLCASSQVVGGREAFFGQGTRLTVV.

The CDR3 DNA reads as TGTGCCAGCAGCCCCAGACACGGACAAGTCTACGAGCAGTACTTC. Its protein is CASSPRHGQVYEQYF. The J gene is TRBJ2-7, the V gene TRBV7-8; maybe TRBD1 (5 bases). V dropped 5 bases and J dropped 3 bases, with 17 bases sitting between them. Looked up from germline, CDR1 is SGHVS and CDR2 is FQNEAQ. This CDR3 region has 15 residues.

The J gene is TRBJ2-1, the V gene TRBV5-4; 9 nucleotides align to TRBD1. Germline CDR1 SGHNT, CDR2 YYREEE (reference sequence). V gave up 4 bases and J gave up 10 bases; unmatched junction bases: 6. CDR3 length: 13 residues. The CDR3 DNA follows: TGTGCCAGCAGCATACAGGGGGCCGGGGAGCAGTTCTTC. Amino acids: CASSIQGAGEQFF.

This rearrangement joins TRBV27 to TRBJ1-2, with TRBD1 matching 7 bases. CDR1 is MNHEY, CDR2 SMNVEV, per germline (reference sequence). The CDR3 is made up of 15 amino acids. V shed 5 bases, J shed 3 bases, and the junction held 9 bases outside the gene matches. The CDR3 sequence: CASSPTGQVYYGYTF. The CDR3 bases are TGTGCCAGCAGTCCGACCGGACAGGTGTACTATGGCTACACCTTC.

V gene TRBV4-2 combines with J gene TRBJ2-7, with TRBD1 matching over 9 bases. The V gene end was trimmed by 3 bases and the J gene end by 3 bases; junction bases not matched to a gene: 6. This CDR3 comprises 15 residues. Germline lookup yields CDR1 LGHNA and CDR2 YNFKEQ. This CDR3 is CASSQGGTGNYEQYF. For the CDR3, the DNA is TGTGCCAGCAGCCAGGGGGGGACAGGGAACTACGAGCAGTACTTC.

The V and J genes are TRBV20-1 and TRBJ2-7; D not resolved. This CDR3 has 11 residues. Germline loops: CDR1 DFQATT, CDR2 SNEGSKA (reference sequence). Trimming cost V 1 base and J 5 bases, with 6 bases left between them. The CDR3 sequence is CSARAVDEQYF. The CDR3 nucleotides read TGCAGTGCTAGAGCGGTTGACGAGCAGTACTTC.

The V gene is TRBV5-5, the J gene TRBJ2-7, with 8 bases matching TRBD2. The germline gives CDR1 SGHKS, CDR2 YYEKEE (reference sequence). The ends lost 1 base at V and 5 bases at J; junction bases unmatched: 8. The CDR3 sequence is 15 residues long. CDR3 protein: CASSLFQSGGDEQYF. In nucleotides, the CDR3 is TGTGCCAGCAGCTTGTTTCAGTCCGGGGGGGACGAGCAGTACTTC.

The V call is TRBV9, the J call TRBJ1-2; D might be TRBD1 (6 bases). The germline CDR1 and CDR2 sequences are SGDLS and YYNGEE. V lost 3 bases, J lost 8 bases, and 23 bases lay in between. This CDR3 is built from 16 residues. The CDR3 here is CASSDDPTGLRGGYTF. CDR3 nucleotide sequence: TGTGCCAGCAGCGACGACCCCACAGGGCTCAGGGGCGGCTACACCTTC.